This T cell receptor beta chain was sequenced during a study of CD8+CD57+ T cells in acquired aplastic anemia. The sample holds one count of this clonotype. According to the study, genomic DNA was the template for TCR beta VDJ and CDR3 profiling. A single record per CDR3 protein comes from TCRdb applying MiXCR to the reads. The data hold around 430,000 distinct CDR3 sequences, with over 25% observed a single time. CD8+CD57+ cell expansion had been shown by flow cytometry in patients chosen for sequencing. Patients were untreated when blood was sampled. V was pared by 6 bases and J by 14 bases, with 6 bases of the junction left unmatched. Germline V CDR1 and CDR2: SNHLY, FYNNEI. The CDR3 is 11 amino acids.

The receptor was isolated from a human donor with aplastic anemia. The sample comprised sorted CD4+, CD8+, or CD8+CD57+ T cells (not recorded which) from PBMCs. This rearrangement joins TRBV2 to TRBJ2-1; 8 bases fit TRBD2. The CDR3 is CASRVAGPKFF. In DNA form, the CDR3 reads TGTGCCAGCAGGGTAGCGGGACCGAAGTTCTTC.